Listed below are T cell receptor beta chains from one sample, sequenced in a study of T cell repertoires in ileal Crohn's disease. The table came from immunoSEQ multiplex PCR; TCRdb's copy has only in-frame clones and leaves some out. The sample lists about 5,600 clones; approximately 86% were seen once. Material: ileal tissue. These receptors were obtained from an adult with Crohn's disease. Both conserved end residues are part of each CDR3. Fields, in order: D gene, V gene, CDR3 protein. D genes are given only for firm matches.

d_call: -; v_call: TRBV11-2; cdr3_aa: CASSLGTDSYEQYF
d_call: -; v_call: TRBV10-2; cdr3_aa: CASSESQGGHYF
d_call: TRBD2; v_call: TRBV18; cdr3_aa: CASSRGGQNTGELFF
d_call: TRBD1; v_call: TRBV29-1; cdr3_aa: CSVETGQGKRIASQETQYF
d_call: -; v_call: TRBV2; cdr3_aa: CASRAAPTNEKLFF
d_call: TRBD2; v_call: TRBV7-2; cdr3_aa: CASSLFSGGAAGELFF
d_call: -; v_call: TRBV9; cdr3_aa: CASSASTSSYEQYF
d_call: TRBD1; v_call: TRBV27; cdr3_aa: CASSLSGRQGPEAFF
d_call: TRBD1; v_call: TRBV9; cdr3_aa: CASSVVGTGGTGELFF
d_call: TRBD1; v_call: TRBV6-6; cdr3_aa: CASSYSGTAETQYF
d_call: TRBD1; v_call: TRBV7-2; cdr3_aa: CASSPWTGGIEQYF
d_call: TRBD1; v_call: TRBV4-1; cdr3_aa: CASSQAAEGGQGTEKLFF
d_call: TRBD1; v_call: TRBV6-1; cdr3_aa: CASSEGTAGGELFF
d_call: -; v_call: TRBV12-5; cdr3_aa: CASGSTENTEAFF
d_call: -; v_call: TRBV4-1; cdr3_aa: CASSQVLTPGGYTF
d_call: -; v_call: TRBV11-2; cdr3_aa: CASSPQGGATEAFF